The 21 T cell receptor beta chains in this list originate from one sample, sequenced in a study of identical twins. From the 5' RACE reads, TCRdb called clonotypes with MiXCR, one entry per CDR3 protein. The sample includes some 330,000 distinct CDR3 sequences, 9% to 10% seen only once; the top ten take approximately 8.9%. Sequencing was carried out using naive T cells sorted from blood. All receptors come from a woman in her fifties or sixties in good health.

Only a few counts were recorded for this clonotype. V usage is TRBV12-5 and J usage is TRBJ2-1, with 8 bases that match TRBD2. This CDR3 is built from 14 residues. The germline CDR1 and CDR2 sequences are LGHNT and FRNRAP. V trimming: 5 bases; J trimming: 2 bases; junction bases outside the gene matches: 2. In nucleotides, the CDR3 is TGTGCTAGTGGTCCAGCGGGAGCCTACAATGAGCAGTTCTTC. Translating gives CASGPAGAYNEQFF.

The DNA of the CDR3 is TGCGCCAGCAGCGGGGGATCCGAGCAGTACGTC. Its protein is CASSGGSEQYV. V is TRBV5-1 and J is TRBJ2-7; tentatively, D is TRBD1 or TRBD2 (5 bases each). Germline CDR1 and CDR2: SGHRS and YFSETQ. The CDR3 spans 11 residues. V lost 4 bases to trimming and J lost 6 bases, with 8 bases between them.

This clonotype was seen ten or more times. The V call is TRBV12-3 or TRBV12-4, the J call TRBJ1-2; no clear D gene. V lost 1 base, J lost 2 bases, and 8 bases lay in between. The CDR3 runs to 14 residues. CDR3 residues: CASSLGTDNYGYTF. CDR3 sequence (DNA): TGTGCCAGCAGTTTAGGGACCGACAACTATGGCTACACCTTC.

The CDR3 loop is CASSHLWAGTKETQYF. The CDR3, as DNA: TGCGCCAGCAGCCACCTCTGGGCCGGGACTAAAGAGACCCAGTACTTC. This chain connects TRBV4-1 to TRBJ2-5, with 7 bases fitting TRBD2. This CDR3 spans 16 amino acids. The J segment lost 3 bases and the V segment lost 3 bases, leaving 10 bases of the junction unmatched. Germline V gene lookup returns CDR1 MGHRA and CDR2 YSYEKL.

This sequence joins TRBV7-9 and TRBJ2-7; D may correspond to TRBD1 or TRBD2 (5 bases each). The V gene lost 4 bases and the J gene lost 0 bases, with 10 bases spanning the gap. This CDR3 has 14 amino acids. Looked up from germline, CDR1 is SEHNR and CDR2 is FQNEAQ (reference sequence). CDR3 amino acids: CASSSRDDSYEQYF. CDR3 sequence (DNA): TGTGCCAGCAGCTCCCGGGACGACTCCTACGAGCAGTACTTC.

This clonotype was seen more than once but under ten times. The rearrangement joins TRBV12-3 or TRBV12-4 to TRBJ2-7; tentatively, D is TRBD1 (6 bases). The V and J ends lost 4 bases and 1 base respectively, with 14 bases between them. The CDR3 is made up of 15 amino acids. Here the CDR3 reads CASSWGHGSSYEQYF. The CDR3 DNA reads TGTGCCAGCAGTTGGGGACATGGCTCGTCCTACGAGCAGTACTTC.

CDR3 loop: CASSVQQGTNTEAFF. The CDR3 nucleotides read TGCGCCAGCAGCGTCCAACAGGGTACGAACACTGAAGCTTTCTTT. The rearrangement uses TRBV5-1 and TRBJ1-1; D perhaps matches TRBD1 (6 bases). Per germline, CDR1 SGHRS and CDR2 YFSETQ. This CDR3 comprises 15 residues. The V end lost 4 bases, the J end lost 1 base, and 14 bases lay between the germline ends.

This clonotype occurred a few times. This CDR3 reads CASSESGVIGSTQYF. As DNA, the CDR3 is TGTGCCAGCAGTGAAAGCGGGGTCATTGGATCGACCCAGTACTTC. This chain links TRBV6-1 with TRBJ2-5, with 7 bases identical to TRBD2. V was clipped by 2 bases and J by 7 bases; unmatched bases: 10. The CDR3 contains 15 residues. Germline CDR1 MNHNS, CDR2 SASEGT.

This clonotype appeared many times. The V and J genes are TRBV6-1 and TRBJ2-7; possible D gene TRBD1, 6 bases. With 7 bases removed from V and 6 bases from J, the gap between germline ends came to 10 bases. Germline V gene lookup returns CDR1 MNHNS and CDR2 SASEGT. The CDR3 consists of 11 residues. CDR3 protein: CASKGQFEQYV. The CDR3 DNA reads as TGTGCCAGCAAAGGACAGTTCGAGCAGTACGTC.

V usage is TRBV4-1 and J usage is TRBJ2-2, with TRBD2 matching over 8 bases. Trimming removed 8 bases from V and 5 bases from J; junction bases left unmatched: 16. The germline CDR1 and CDR2 sequences are MGHRA and YSYEKL. This CDR3 contains 17 residues. The CDR3 reads CASGIAGFGLATGELFF. In DNA form, the CDR3 reads TGCGCCAGCGGGATAGCGGGATTTGGGTTAGCGACCGGGGAGCTGTTTTTT.

This clonotype was found a few times. The J gene is TRBJ2-1, the V gene TRBV30; the D is unclear. The V end lost 1 base, the J end lost 12 bases, and 19 bases lay between the germline ends. Germline V gene lookup returns CDR1 GTSNPN and CDR2 SVGIG (reference sequence). This CDR3 spans 14 amino acids. CDR3 in amino acids: CAWSATLAPPGQFF. CDR3 coding DNA: TGTGCCTGGAGTGCCACCTTAGCCCCTCCGGGGCAGTTCTTC.

The chain joins TRBV6-5 to TRBJ2-5, with TRBD2 identical over 7 bases. Trimming at V came to 5 bases and at J to 3 bases, leaving 6 bases not matched to a gene. This CDR3 has 14 residues. The germline gives CDR1 MNHEY, CDR2 SVGAGI. CDR3 residues: CASSSGTGKETQYF. The CDR3 coding sequence is TGTGCCAGCAGTAGCGGGACGGGGAAAGAGACCCAGTACTTC.

Only a few counts were recorded for this clonotype. The chain carries TRBV2 and TRBJ2-2; TRBD2 matches at 8 bases. The ends lost 6 bases at V and 1 base at J; junction bases unmatched: 4. In germline, CDR1 is SNHLY, CDR2 FYNNEI. The CDR3 has 15 residues. Here the CDR3 DNA reads TGTGCCAGCAGGAAGCGGGAGTTGAACACCGGGGAGCTGTTTTTT. Protein sequence: CASRKRELNTGELFF. Full variable domain (remainder filled in from reference TRBV2 and TRBJ2-2): EPEVTQTPSHQVTQMGQEVILRCVPISNHLYFYWYRQILGQKVEFLVSFYNNEISEKSEIFDDQFSVERPDGSNFTLKIRSTKLEDSAMYFCASRKRELNTGELFFGEGSRLTVL.

The CDR3 spells CASTPGSKPPYEQYF. Here the CDR3 DNA reads TGTGCCAGCACCCCCGGGTCGAAGCCCCCCTACGAGCAGTACTTC. V gene TRBV6-5 combines with J gene TRBJ2-7, with no clear D. The germline gives CDR1 MNHEY, CDR2 SVGAGI. The V gene lost 7 bases and the J gene lost 2 bases, with 18 bases spanning the gap. This CDR3 has 15 residues.

This clonotype was counted many times. V and J are TRBV24-1 and TRBJ2-7; D could derive from TRBD1 or TRBD2 (5 bases each). Germline V CDR1 and CDR2: KGHDR, SFDVKD. V was cut by 4 bases and J by 2 bases, with 14 bases left in between. CDR3 length: 15 residues. The DNA of the CDR3 is TGTGCCACCAGTGACCGACGTGGGACCACCTACGAGCAGTACTTC. Its protein product is CATSDRRGTTYEQYF.

This clonotype has ten or more counts. The gene calls are TRBV10-1 and TRBJ2-5; 8 bases map to TRBD1. The germline CDR1 and CDR2 sequences are WNHNN and SYGVQD (reference sequence). The V segment lost 4 bases and the J segment 7 bases; nucleotides outside the gene matches: 8. The length of the CDR3 is 14 residues. The CDR3, as DNA: TGCGCCAGCAGTGGATCTACAGGGGGGACGACCCAGTACTTC. Amino acid sequence: CASSGSTGGTTQYF.

This clonotype has a handful of counts. This rearrangement joins TRBV5-1 to TRBJ2-1, with TRBD2 as a possible D gene (5 bases). The CDR3 runs to 16 residues. Per the germline V gene, CDR1 is SGHRS and CDR2 is YFSETQ. With 1 base removed from V and 4 bases from J, the gap between germline ends came to 15 bases. The CDR3, as DNA: TGCGCCAGCAGCTTGTCGCGGGTTCCTCCGTACAATGAGCAGTTCTTC. It codes for CASSLSRVPPYNEQFF.

This clonotype appeared a few times. The chain links TRBV7-9 to TRBJ2-1, with D possibly TRBD2 on 6 matching bases. CDR3 size: 16 residues. With 0 bases removed from V and 7 bases from J, the gap between germline ends came to 16 bases. Germline loops: CDR1 SEHNR, CDR2 FQNEAQ (reference sequence). CDR3 residues: CASSLAGLWSGNEQFF. The CDR3 nucleotides read TGTGCCAGCAGCTTAGCGGGCTTATGGAGCGGGAATGAGCAGTTCTTC.

This rearrangement joins TRBV6-2 or TRBV6-3 to TRBJ2-6; D remains unclear. V lost 7 bases to trimming and J lost 1 base, with 17 bases between them. Germline values: CDR1 MNHEY, CDR2 SVGEGT. This CDR3 has 17 residues. The CDR3 nucleotides are TGTGCCAGCATTCTCGCGGTTATGGCGTCTGGGGCCAACGTCCTGACTTTC. This gives the protein CASILAVMASGANVLTF.

This clonotype was recorded a few times. This chain joins TRBV5-1 and TRBJ2-3; D call uncertain. CDR1 is SGHRS, CDR2 YFSETQ, per germline. CDR3 size: 16 residues. V shed 4 bases and J shed 2 bases, with 17 bases lying between them. CDR3 region: CASSTSDRPVTDTQYF. Written as DNA, the CDR3 is TGCGCCAGCAGCACCTCGGACCGACCGGTCACAGATACGCAGTATTTT.

The chain links TRBV5-1 to TRBJ2-1; no definite D call. This CDR3 spans 15 amino acids. Deletions cut 2 bases from V and 0 bases from J, with 9 bases between. CDR1 and CDR2 (germline): SGHRS, YFSETQ. The CDR3 here is CASSLGVLSYNEQFF. The CDR3, as DNA: TGCGCCAGCAGCTTAGGAGTCCTCTCCTACAATGAGCAGTTCTTC.